A selection of T cell receptor beta chains follows, all from one sample in a study of metastatic and nonmetastatic thyroid tumors. TCRdb re-analyzed the PCR reads through MiXCR. This table has over 15,000 clones, roughly 21% appearing once. The sequenced material came from tumor tissue. These receptors were obtained from a female donor with papillary thyroid cancer or a benign thyroid nodule (not recorded which). Some clones in this sample may be carry-over from other donors' samples. Both conserved end residues are part of each CDR3. D genes are given only for firm matches. For some rows the clone size is stated as once, few or many, or as a class when expanded; others skip it.

abundance: -
j_gene: TRBJ2-3
v_gene: TRBV20-1
d_gene: -
CDR3nt: TGCAGTGCTAGAAGGACAGATACGCAGTATTTT
CDR3aa: CSARRTDTQYF

abundance: many
j_gene: TRBJ2-3
v_gene: TRBV7-9
d_gene: -
CDR3nt: TGTGCCAGCAGCTTATCCCCTACTAATACGCAGTATTTT
CDR3aa: CASSLSPTNTQYF

abundance: -
j_gene: TRBJ1-2
v_gene: TRBV6-2/TRBV6-3
d_gene: -
CDR3nt: TGTGCCAGCAGTTACTCGGTAGGGTATGGCTACACCTTC
CDR3aa: CASSYSVGYGYTF

abundance: few
j_gene: TRBJ1-2
v_gene: TRBV29-1
d_gene: TRBD1
CDR3nt: TGCAGCGTAGAAAAGGGGGCGGGGGGCTACACCTTC
CDR3aa: CSVEKGAGGYTF

abundance: many
j_gene: TRBJ1-3
v_gene: TRBV29-1
d_gene: -
CDR3nt: TGCAGCGTCGCTGAGAGGGAGGGTGGAAACACCATATATTTT
CDR3aa: CSVAEREGGNTIYF

abundance: -
j_gene: TRBJ2-7
v_gene: TRBV5-1
d_gene: -
CDR3nt: TGCGCCAGCAGCTCGCCGGATGGATTTAGGCCCTACGAGCAGTACTTC
CDR3aa: CASSSPDGFRPYEQYF

abundance: large
j_gene: TRBJ2-7
v_gene: TRBV20-1
d_gene: TRBD2
CDR3nt: TGCAGTGCTGACATGACTAGCGGGAGCGAGCAGTACTTC
CDR3aa: CSADMTSGSEQYF

abundance: many
j_gene: TRBJ2-2
v_gene: TRBV11-2
d_gene: -
CDR3nt: TGTGCCAGCAGCTCAATGGGGGACACCGGGGAGCTGTTTTTT
CDR3aa: CASSSMGDTGELFF

abundance: medium-sized
j_gene: TRBJ1-5
v_gene: TRBV30
d_gene: -
CDR3nt: TGTGCCTGGAGTTATAATAGCAATCAGCCCCAGCATTTT
CDR3aa: CAWSYNSNQPQHF

abundance: -
j_gene: TRBJ2-7
v_gene: TRBV7-2
d_gene: TRBD2
CDR3nt: TGTGCCAGCAGCCCGGGACTAGCCCCCTACGAGCAGTACTTC
CDR3aa: CASSPGLAPYEQYF

abundance: medium-sized
j_gene: TRBJ1-6
v_gene: TRBV6-1
d_gene: -
CDR3nt: TGTGCCAGCTTAAGGGGTGACTCCTATAATTCACCCCTCCACTTT
CDR3aa: CASLRGDSYNSPLHF

abundance: -
j_gene: TRBJ1-1
v_gene: TRBV3-1
d_gene: -
CDR3nt: TGTGCCATCATCCAAGAGGGGTCCCCGCGGGCTTTCTTT
CDR3aa: CAIIQEGSPRAFF

abundance: -
j_gene: TRBJ2-7
v_gene: TRBV6-2/TRBV6-3
d_gene: TRBD2
CDR3nt: TGTGCCAGCAGTTCCGGGCGGCTGGTGGGACTAGCTTCCTACGAGCAGTACTTC
CDR3aa: CASSSGRLVGLASYEQYF

abundance: many
j_gene: TRBJ2-1
v_gene: TRBV20-1
d_gene: -
CDR3nt: TGCAGTGCAAGTCCCTCGGCGTACAATGAGCAGTTCTTC
CDR3aa: CSASPSAYNEQFF

abundance: few
j_gene: TRBJ1-2
v_gene: TRBV28
d_gene: TRBD1
CDR3nt: TGTGCCAGCAGTTCGGACAGGGGGATTAGGGGCTACACCTTC
CDR3aa: CASSSDRGIRGYTF

abundance: few
j_gene: TRBJ2-2
v_gene: TRBV25-1
d_gene: -
CDR3nt: TGTGCCATCCAGGGTAGCGGTAACACCGGGGATCTGTTTTTT
CDR3aa: CAIQGSGNTGDLFF

abundance: once
j_gene: TRBJ2-6
v_gene: TRBV20-1
d_gene: -
CDR3nt: TGCAGTGCTAGAGATCATGGAGGGACTGGGGCCAACGTCCTGACTTTC
CDR3aa: CSARDHGGTGANVLTF

abundance: many
j_gene: TRBJ1-5
v_gene: TRBV20-1
d_gene: -
CDR3nt: TGCAGTGCTGGATTGCCCCAGCATTTT
CDR3aa: CSAGLPQHF

abundance: medium-sized
j_gene: TRBJ2-4
v_gene: TRBV6-1
d_gene: -
CDR3nt: TGTGCCAGCAAAGTCCCGGGCAAAAACATTCAGTACTTC
CDR3aa: CASKVPGKNIQYF

abundance: -
j_gene: TRBJ1-1
v_gene: TRBV30
d_gene: -
CDR3nt: TGTGCCTGGAGGGGAAGTAGGAACACTGAAGCTTTCTTT
CDR3aa: CAWRGSRNTEAFF

abundance: -
j_gene: TRBJ2-7
v_gene: TRBV27
d_gene: TRBD2
CDR3nt: TGTGCCAGCAGACTAGCGGGAGATCACGAGCAGTACTTC
CDR3aa: CASRLAGDHEQYF

abundance: -
j_gene: TRBJ1-3
v_gene: TRBV4-1
d_gene: -
CDR3nt: TGCGCCAGCAGCCAGACAAGGGGAAACACCATATATTTT
CDR3aa: CASSQTRGNTIYF

abundance: few
j_gene: TRBJ1-4
v_gene: TRBV12-3/TRBV12-4
d_gene: -
CDR3nt: TGTCCCAGCAGTGAACAGATAGGGTTCTGGGGTGAAAAACTGTTTTTT
CDR3aa: CPSSEQIGFWGEKLFF

abundance: -
j_gene: TRBJ1-1
v_gene: TRBV20-1
d_gene: -
CDR3nt: TGCAGTGCTAGAGCCCCGGCTCTAAACACTGAAGCTTTCTTT
CDR3aa: CSARAPALNTEAFF

abundance: -
j_gene: TRBJ2-1
v_gene: TRBV12-3/TRBV12-4
d_gene: -
CDR3nt: TGTGCCAGCAAAAGGGATGAGCAGTTCTTC
CDR3aa: CASKRDEQFF

abundance: medium-sized
j_gene: TRBJ2-2
v_gene: TRBV25-1
d_gene: -
CDR3nt: TGTGCCATCCGGGGTAGCGGTAACACCGGGGAGCTGTTTTTT
CDR3aa: CAIRGSGNTGELFF

abundance: many
j_gene: TRBJ1-3
v_gene: TRBV13
d_gene: -
CDR3nt: TGTGCCAGCAGCCCAACCACAGGCTACGGAAACACCATATATTTT
CDR3aa: CASSPTTGYGNTIYF

abundance: many
j_gene: TRBJ1-4
v_gene: TRBV7-9
d_gene: -
CDR3nt: TGTGCCAGCAGCCTCTCGACGGTCAGTAATGAAAAACTGTTTTTT
CDR3aa: CASSLSTVSNEKLFF

abundance: many
j_gene: TRBJ1-2
v_gene: TRBV20-1
d_gene: -
CDR3nt: TGCAGTGCTCCCTCAAGGGGAGAGAGCTATGGCTACACCTTC
CDR3aa: CSAPSRGESYGYTF

abundance: medium-sized
j_gene: TRBJ2-1
v_gene: TRBV13
d_gene: -
CDR3nt: TGTGCCAGCAGTCCCGACGGGGGAGGTGCCTACAATGAGCAGTTCTTC
CDR3aa: CASSPDGGGAYNEQFF

abundance: few
j_gene: TRBJ2-1
v_gene: TRBV2
d_gene: TRBD2
CDR3nt: TGTGCCAGCAGTGGGAGCGGGAGCGGTGATGAGCAGTTCTTC
CDR3aa: CASSGSGSGDEQFF

abundance: many
j_gene: TRBJ2-2
v_gene: TRBV7-9
d_gene: TRBD1
CDR3nt: TGTGCCAGCAGCTTAGGCGACAGGGTCACCGGGGAGCTGTTTTTT
CDR3aa: CASSLGDRVTGELFF

abundance: few
j_gene: TRBJ2-5
v_gene: TRBV19
d_gene: -
CDR3nt: TGTGCCAGTAGCCCCGGTGGCGGGGAGACCCAGTACTTC
CDR3aa: CASSPGGGETQYF

abundance: -
j_gene: TRBJ1-3
v_gene: TRBV11-2
d_gene: -
CDR3nt: TGTGCCAGCAGCTTAGGACAGCGAAACACCATATATTTT
CDR3aa: CASSLGQRNTIYF

abundance: many
j_gene: TRBJ2-7
v_gene: TRBV25-1
d_gene: -
CDR3nt: TGTGCCAGCAGTGAGGGGGGGGCCGCCAACCACGAGCAGTACTTC
CDR3aa: CASSEGGAANHEQYF

abundance: many
j_gene: TRBJ2-7
v_gene: TRBV14
d_gene: TRBD1
CDR3nt: TGTGCCAGCAGCCAAGAATTTGGGACAGTTTATCCCTACGAGCAGTACTTC
CDR3aa: CASSQEFGTVYPYEQYF

abundance: few
j_gene: TRBJ2-5
v_gene: TRBV6-1
d_gene: -
CDR3nt: TGTGCCAGCAGTGGAGGCAGGGAGTACGAGACCCAGTACTTC
CDR3aa: CASSGGREYETQYF

abundance: many
j_gene: TRBJ2-7
v_gene: TRBV4-2
d_gene: -
CDR3nt: TGTGCCAATAGACCCTCTCGCGAGCAGTACTTC
CDR3aa: CANRPSREQYF

abundance: few
j_gene: TRBJ1-2
v_gene: TRBV3-1
d_gene: -
CDR3nt: TGTGCCAGCAGCCAAGGGGGAGGGTACGGCTACACCTTC
CDR3aa: CASSQGGGYGYTF

abundance: many
j_gene: TRBJ2-6
v_gene: TRBV6-1
d_gene: -
CDR3nt: TGTGCCAGCAGTTCTGGGGCCAACGTCCTGACTTTC
CDR3aa: CASSSGANVLTF